Following are 3 T cell receptor beta chains from one sample sequenced in a study of OX40 agonist ivuxolimab in advanced cancers. Libraries were prepared by immunoSEQ multiplex PCR; TCRdb keeps only in-frame clonotypes and omits some of them. This sample has about 33,000 clones, with approximately 80% found just once. Source: CD4+ or CD8+ T cells sorted from blood, taken in a trial of the OX40 agonist ivuxolimab. These receptors were collected from an adult with an advanced solid tumor such as melanoma, head and neck, liver or kidney cancer.

V and J are TRBV4-3 and TRBJ1-2; tentatively, D is TRBD1 (5 bases). V lost 1 base and J 4 bases, leaving 13 bases between the germline ends. From germline, CDR1 is LGHNA and CDR2 YSLEER. The CDR3 is 15 amino acids. CDR3 region: CASSQVSTDIYGYTF. In DNA, the CDR3 is TGCGCCAGCAGCCAAGTATCGACAGACATCTATGGCTACACCTTC.

This rearrangement joins TRBV6-1 to TRBJ2-6; perhaps TRBD1 as D (6 bases). The CDR3 is made up of 15 amino acids. In germline, CDR1 is MNHNS, CDR2 SASEGT. V was trimmed by 4 bases and J by 2 bases, leaving 9 bases between them. CDR3 DNA: TGTGCCAGCAGTGTAGGGGGTACTGGGGCCAACGTCCTGACTTTC. As protein: CASSVGGTGANVLTF.

The rearrangement joins TRBV6-6 to TRBJ2-1; D is tentatively TRBD1 or TRBD2 (5 bases each). The CDR3 spans 16 residues. From germline, CDR1 is MNHNY and CDR2 SVGAGI (reference sequence). V dropped 6 bases and J dropped 4 bases, with 19 bases sitting between them. The CDR3 spells CASSALGRILYNEQFF. CDR3 in DNA: TGTGCCAGCAGCGCCCTGGGACGGATACTTTACAATGAGCAGTTCTTC.